This TCR beta chain was observed in a study of CD8 T cells in ankylosing spondylitis. Overall study results and limits: The clones that were linked to disease were reported to be significantly enriched in matched synovial fluid samples from ankylosing spondylitis patients. The authors found the disease-linked clones to be CD8+ and relatively rare in peripheral blood. Certain motif variants had earlier appeared in reactive arthritis synovial fluid and blood.

This clonotype was seen a few times. Its matching antigen is unknown. The CDR3 sequence is 16 residues long. Trimming removed 5 bases from V and 2 bases from J, with 19 bases in between. Germline CDR1 WNHNN, CDR2 SYGVQD (reference sequence). Quantitative 5'-RACE with molecular barcodes produced the TCR beta libraries. Via MiXCR, TCRdb re-called the 5' RACE reads, giving one row per CDR3 protein. In the table there are 200,000 to 300,000 distinct CDR3 sequences, about 10% of which are singletons. Specimen: blood, either unsorted or a sorted T cell fraction (not recorded which). The sequence was collected from a male donor with ankylosing spondylitis or in good health (not recorded which). V is TRBV10-1 and J is TRBJ2-7; D not resolved. DNA of the CDR3: TGCGCCAGCAGTTTTACCGGGTCCACCTCCGCCTACGAGCAGTACTTC. It translates to CASSFTGSTSAYEQYF.